This T cell receptor (beta chain) came from a study of identical twins. Study findings and constraints: Twin pairs had excess sharing that was weaker in beta out-of-frame sequences.

The CDR3 sequence is 15 residues long. CDR1 and CDR2 (germline): MNHEY, SVGAGI. V lost 2 bases and J lost 0, with 8 bases in between. One entry per CDR3 protein, called by TCRdb with MiXCR from the 5' RACE reads. Of hundreds of thousands of distinct CDR3 sequences listed, approximately 20% are singletons. Worth noting for this clonotype: Its specificity is not known.

Healthy Caucasians were all of the donors. These same data were also listed under a study on yellow fever vaccine responses in identical twins.

This TCR derives from a woman aged 18-29 years in good health. V and J are TRBV6-5 and TRBJ2-1; D remains ambiguous. Sequences were obtained from CD4+ T cells sorted from blood. This chain's CDR3 is CASSYPPSSYNEQFF. The CDR3 nucleotides are TGTGCCAGCAGTTACCCCCCGAGCTCCTACAATGAGCAGTTCTTC.